The 27 T cell receptor beta chains reported below all come from one sample, sequenced in a study of shared clonotypes between healthy human individuals. Assay used: immunoSEQ multiplex PCR; TCRdb lists only in-frame clones, some missing. Of about 1 million clones in the sample, approximately 68% were seen once. The sequencing input was memory CD4+ T cells sorted from blood. Sample subset: CD45RA-negative fraction. The source is a man between 18 and 29 years old in good health.

The V gene is TRBV2, the J gene TRBJ1-3, with 10 bases fitting TRBD1. V was pared by 4 bases and J by 1 base, with 4 bases of the junction left unmatched. CDR1 and CDR2 from the germline V gene are SNHLY and FYNNEI. The CDR3 totals 16 residues. The CDR3 nucleotides are TGTGCCAGCAGTGTCGGGACAGGGGCATCTGGAAACACCATATATTTT. Translating gives CASSVGTGASGNTIYF.

This clone was recorded at least ten times. V and J are TRBV4-1 and TRBJ2-1; D is unclear. V was shortened by 2 bases and J by 9 bases, with 14 bases between the two germline ends. The CDR3 is 14 amino acids. The V gene's germline CDR1 is MGHRA and CDR2 YSYEKL. This CDR3 is CASSQTAAVSEQFF. The CDR3 DNA follows: TGCGCCAGCAGCCAAACCGCTGCGGTCAGTGAGCAGTTCTTC.

This clone was seen more than once but under ten times. The genes are TRBV27 and TRBJ1-2; TRBD1 is a possible D gene (5 bases). This CDR3 comprises 12 residues. Germline V gene sequence: CDR1 MNHEY, CDR2 SMNVEV (reference sequence). Trimming shortened V by 6 bases and J by 5 bases, and 10 bases separated the two germline ends. The DNA of the CDR3 is TGTGCCAGCAGCCTAGAGGGGTATGGCTACACCTTC. It specifies CASSLEGYGYTF.

V and J are TRBV30 and TRBJ1-4; D perhaps matches TRBD1 (5 bases). Looked up from germline, CDR1 is GTSNPN and CDR2 is SVGIG (reference sequence). V lost 4 bases and J lost 12, with 15 bases in between. CDR3 length: 12 amino acids. The CDR3 DNA reads TGTGCCTGGACCATCCGGGCGGGGGAACTGTTTTTT. Its translation: CAWTIRAGELFF.

This clone came up a few times. This CDR3 is also generated by other DNA sequences in the sample. V gene TRBV29-1 combines with J gene TRBJ2-7, with D perhaps matching TRBD1 (5 bases). This CDR3 has 12 residues. Deletions cut 6 bases from V and 4 bases from J, with 13 bases between. CDR1 is SQVTM and CDR2 is ANQGSEA in the germline V gene. The chain's CDR3 is CSVRDSSYEQYF. The CDR3 region has the DNA TGCAGCGTCAGGGATTCGTCTTACGAGCAGTACTTC.

This clone was counted only a few times. This CDR3 is CASSLEAGWSRETQYF. The CDR3 bases are TGTGCCAGCAGCTTAGAGGCTGGCTGGTCCCGGGAGACCCAGTACTTC. The chain has TRBV7-2 and TRBJ2-5, with no clear D. Trimming pared 1 base from V and 5 bases from J, leaving 17 bases between. Germline CDR1 is SGHTA and CDR2 is FQGNSA. The CDR3 has 16 amino acids. The whole variable domain, remainder taken from reference TRBV7-2 and TRBJ2-5, is GAGVSQSPSNKVTEKGKDVELRCDPISGHTALYWYRQSLGQGLEFLIYFQGNSAPDKSGLPSDRFSAERTGGSVSTLTIQRTQQEDSAVYLCASSLEAGWSRETQYFGPGTRLLVL.

This clone has a single count. The gene calls are TRBV7-9 and TRBJ2-1; the D gene could be TRBD1 or TRBD2 (5 bases each). Trimming removed 3 bases at V and 6 bases at J, with 12 bases between. The length of the CDR3 is 14 residues. The germline gives CDR1 SEHNR, CDR2 FQNEAQ (reference sequence). CDR3 sequence: CASSLAAGGNEQFF. CDR3 sequence (DNA): TGTGCCAGCAGCTTGGCGGCTGGGGGCAATGAGCAGTTCTTC.

The chain carries TRBV6-7 and TRBJ2-4, with D unclear. TRBV6-7 falls under the ORF class, with uncertain function. V was trimmed by 8 bases and J by 0 bases, leaving 14 bases between them. The CDR3 loop spans 15 amino acids. The CDR3 loop is CASPSRPLAKNIQYF. Here the CDR3 DNA reads TGTGCCAGCCCCTCCAGGCCTCTAGCCAAAAACATTCAGTACTTC.

As for this clone: The junction and the germline gene differ at one end; a read error may be behind it. The chain carries TRBV6-4 and TRBJ2-2; 8 bases map to TRBD2. CDR3 size: 16 residues. Germline V gene data show CDR1 as MRHNA and CDR2 as SNTAGT. The CDR3 nucleotides are TGTGCCAGCAGTTACTCGGGAGGGCCGAGCACCGGGGAGCTGTTTTTT. Translating it yields CASSYSGGPSTGELFF.

The rearrangement joins TRBV5-6 to TRBJ1-1; 7 nucleotides agree with TRBD1. CDR3 length: 15 residues. Trimming removed 5 bases from V and 0 bases from J; junction bases left unmatched: 7. Looked up from germline, CDR1 is SGHDT and CDR2 is YYEEEE. The CDR3 loop is CASSPATGLNTEAFF. The DNA for the CDR3 is TGTGCCAGCAGTCCAGCGACAGGGCTGAACACTGAAGCTTTCTTT.

CDR3 sequence (DNA): TGCGCCAGCAGCCAAGAGGGCAACCCGGGCACCATATATTTT. Translated, it gives CASSQEGNPGTIYF. The V call is TRBV4-1, the J call TRBJ1-3; unclear D gene. Germline CDR1 and CDR2: MGHRA and YSYEKL. The CDR3 runs to 14 residues. Deletions cut 0 bases from V and 9 bases from J, with 12 bases between.

The CDR3 coding sequence is TGTGCCAGCAGCTTAGGCTTCACAAACACTGAAGCTTTCTTT. Translation gives CASSLGFTNTEAFF. The V and J genes are TRBV11-2 and TRBJ1-1, with no clear D. Germline loops: CDR1 SGHAT, CDR2 FQNNGV. V was cut by 1 base and J by 2 bases, with 8 bases left in between. The CDR3 covers 14 residues.

The V and J genes are TRBV7-2 and TRBJ1-2; 10 bases align to TRBD1. This CDR3 spans 16 amino acids. V lost 1 base and J lost 4; bases outside the gene matches: 6. Germline CDR1 is SGHTA and CDR2 is FQGNSA. Here the CDR3 DNA reads TGTGCCAGCAGCTTAGATTCGACAGGGGGCTTCTATGGCTACACCTTC. Amino acid sequence: CASSLDSTGGFYGYTF.

Turning to this clone: The sample has other DNA sequences that encode this CDR3 too. The chain links TRBV15 to TRBJ1-1; D call uncertain. The germline CDR1 and CDR2 sequences are LNHNV and YYDKDF (reference sequence). The CDR3 totals 14 residues. Deletions cut 0 bases from V and 1 base from J, with 6 bases between. The CDR3 nucleotides are TGTGCCACCAGCAGAGACATATCGAACACTGAAGCTTTCTTT. Amino acids: CATSRDISNTEAFF.

The CDR3 nucleotides read TGCGCCAGCACCCTGACTAGCGGCTCCTACGAGCAGTACTTC. Its protein product is CASTLTSGSYEQYF. This chain uses TRBV10-2 with TRBJ2-7, with 9 positions matching TRBD2. V dropped 7 bases and J dropped 0; count of bases not matched to a gene: 4. CDR1 and CDR2 from the germline V gene are WSHSY and SAAADI. The CDR3 is 14 residues long.

This clone came up once. The chain has TRBV29-1 and TRBJ2-1; D is perhaps TRBD2 (6 bases). Trimming removed 7 bases at V and 3 bases at J, with 13 bases between. The CDR3 runs to 13 residues. Germline assignment: CDR1 SQVTM and CDR2 ANQGSEA. The CDR3 DNA reads TGCAGCGCTGGGGGGACTTACTACAATGAGCAGTTCTTC. Translated: CSAGGTYYNEQFF.

The rearrangement uses TRBV5-1 and TRBJ1-2; D is perhaps TRBD1 (5 bases). The CDR3 totals 18 residues. Germline assignment: CDR1 SGHRS and CDR2 YFSETQ. V was trimmed by 4 bases and J by 8 bases, leaving 30 bases between them. CDR3 sequence reads: CASSPQPAAGSSSGGYTF. In nucleotides, the CDR3 is TGCGCCAGCAGCCCACAACCGGCGGCAGGGTCAAGCTCGGGGGGCTACACCTTC. The whole variable domain, filled in from reference TRBV5-1 and TRBJ1-2, reads KAGVTQTPRYLIKTRGQQVTLSCSPISGHRSVSWYQQTPGQGLQFLFEYFSETQRNKGNFPGRFSGRQFSNSRSEMNVSTLELGDSALYLCASSPQPAAGSSSGGYTFGSGTRLTVV.

The chain joins TRBV18 to TRBJ2-4; D tentatively fits TRBD1 or TRBD2 (5 bases each). This CDR3 has 15 residues. V was clipped by 6 bases and J by 3 bases, with 15 bases between them. The germline gives CDR1 KGHSH, CDR2 LQKENI. The DNA of the CDR3 is TGTGCCAGCTCCACAGAGGGGTTTGACAAAAACATTCAGTACTTC. It is translated as CASSTEGFDKNIQYF.

This chain joins TRBV19 and TRBJ1-2, with TRBD1 matching 9 bases. Unmatched junction bases numbered 8, after V lost 5 bases and J lost 7 bases. The CDR3 runs to 14 residues. Looked up from germline, CDR1 is LNHDA and CDR2 is SQIVND (reference sequence). The CDR3 here is CASSAGQGIGGYTF. CDR3 sequence (DNA): TGTGCCAGTAGTGCTGGACAGGGGATTGGTGGCTACACCTTC.

The V call is TRBV4-1, the J call TRBJ1-2; a possible D gene is TRBD1 (6 bases). This CDR3 is built from 13 residues. V was trimmed by 0 bases and J by 9 bases, leaving 11 bases between them. CDR1 and CDR2 from the germline V gene are MGHRA and YSYEKL. This CDR3 reads CASSQELTGSYTF. CDR3 sequence (DNA): TGCGCCAGCAGCCAAGAACTCACAGGGAGCTACACCTTC.

The rearrangement joins TRBV5-1 to TRBJ2-7, with 9 positions matching TRBD1. CDR1 is SGHRS, CDR2 YFSETQ, per germline. J gave up 4 bases and V 0 bases, and 8 bases lay outside the gene matches. The CDR3 runs to 16 residues. The CDR3 region has the DNA TGCGCCAGCAGCTTGGCCGGGACAGGGAAAATGTACGAGCAGTACTTC. Encoded protein: CASSLAGTGKMYEQYF.

In its sample, this clone was seen many times. The gene calls are TRBV4-3 and TRBJ2-4; unclear D gene. V lost 1 base to trimming and J lost 2 bases, with 6 bases between them. Germline lookup yields CDR1 LGHNA and CDR2 YSLEER. The CDR3 loop spans 14 amino acids. This CDR3 reads CASSQAASKNIQYF. The CDR3 nucleotides read TGCGCCAGCAGCCAAGCAGCCTCCAAAAACATTCAGTACTTC.

The chain has TRBV5-1 and TRBJ1-2, with D possibly being TRBD1 (6 bases). The CDR3 runs 18 residues. Germline V lookup: CDR1 SGHRS, CDR2 YFSETQ. The germline V and J ends were trimmed by 1 base and 0 bases, with 19 bases remaining between them. The CDR3 coding sequence is TGCGCCAGCAGCTTGTCCGGAGGGACAAGGGTAACTAACTATGGCTACACCTTC. Its translation: CASSLSGGTRVTNYGYTF.

This chain connects TRBV5-1 to TRBJ2-7; D is ambiguous. The germline CDR1 and CDR2 sequences are SGHRS and YFSETQ. The CDR3 sequence is 13 residues long. V lost 6 bases, J lost 1 base, and 11 bases lay in between. The CDR3 spells CASNREPSYEQYF. CDR3 in DNA: TGCGCCAGCAACCGAGAACCTTCCTACGAGCAGTACTTC.

Points on this clone: Other nucleotide sequences in the sample specify the same CDR3. The gene calls are TRBV7-2 and TRBJ2-2; D is unclear. The CDR3 totals 12 residues. Germline loops: CDR1 SGHTA, CDR2 FQGNSA. The germline V and J ends were trimmed by 4 bases and 2 bases, with 2 bases remaining between them. The CDR3 DNA is TGTGCCAGCAGCTCTAACACCGGGGAGCTGTTTTTT. Translation: CASSSNTGELFF.

The genes are TRBV5-1 and TRBJ2-7; tentatively, D is TRBD2 (6 bases). The CDR3 loop spans 12 amino acids. Looked up from germline, CDR1 is SGHRS and CDR2 is YFSETQ. Trimming shortened V by 6 bases and J by 4 bases, and 11 bases separated the two germline ends. The CDR3 coding sequence is TGCGCCAGCAAAGATAGCGGATACGAGCAGTACTTC. Amino acid sequence: CASKDSGYEQYF.

This rearrangement joins TRBV5-1 to TRBJ2-2; maybe TRBD2 (6 bases). Trimming left V 3 bases short and J 6 bases short, with 12 bases between. Germline loops: CDR1 SGHRS, CDR2 YFSETQ. The CDR3 covers 14 residues. The CDR3 DNA is TGCGCCAGCAGCTCGGGCTGGGAGGCCGGGGAGCTGTTTTTT. This encodes CASSSGWEAGELFF.